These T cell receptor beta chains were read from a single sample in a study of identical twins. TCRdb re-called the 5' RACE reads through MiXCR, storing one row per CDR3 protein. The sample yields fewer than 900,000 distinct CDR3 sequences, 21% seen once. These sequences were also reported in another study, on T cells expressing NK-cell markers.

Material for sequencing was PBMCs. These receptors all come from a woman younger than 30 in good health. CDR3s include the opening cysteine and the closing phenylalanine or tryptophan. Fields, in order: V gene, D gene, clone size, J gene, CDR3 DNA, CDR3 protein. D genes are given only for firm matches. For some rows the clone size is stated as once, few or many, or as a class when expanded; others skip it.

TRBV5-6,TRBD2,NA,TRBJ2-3,TGTGCCAGCAGCTTATTACTAGCGGGGGGCCCGATGGCAGATACGCAGTATTTT,CASSLLLAGGPMADTQYF
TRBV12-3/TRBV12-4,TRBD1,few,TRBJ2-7,TGTGCCAGCAGTCTAACAGGGGCAGCCTCCTACGAGCAGTACTTC,CASSLTGAASYEQYF
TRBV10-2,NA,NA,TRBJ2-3,TGCGCCAGCAGTGCGGATGCAGATACGCAGTATTTT,CASSADADTQYF
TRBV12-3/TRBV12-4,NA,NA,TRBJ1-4,TGTGCCAGCAGTTTTTGGGAAAAACTGTTTTTT,CASSFWEKLFF
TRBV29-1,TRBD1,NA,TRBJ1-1,TGCAGCGCGGCAGGACAGGGGGCGAACACTGAAGCTTTCTTT,CSAAGQGANTEAFF
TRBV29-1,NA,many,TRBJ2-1,TGCAGCGTCCCCGGGACTGGGTCCTACAATGAGCAGTTCTTC,CSVPGTGSYNEQFF
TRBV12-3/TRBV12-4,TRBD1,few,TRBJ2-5,TGTGCCAGCAGTTCACGTCCCGGGACAGTCGAGACCCAGTACTTC,CASSSRPGTVETQYF
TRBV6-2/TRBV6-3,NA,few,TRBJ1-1,TGTGCCAGCAGGCCGGGACAGAACACTGAAGCTTTCTTT,CASRPGQNTEAFF
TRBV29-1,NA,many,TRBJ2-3,TGCAGCGTTCGGTGGGGGCGCACAGATACGCAGTATTTT,CSVRWGRTDTQYF
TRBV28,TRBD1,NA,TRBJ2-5,TGTGCCCTACAGGGGGCAGGAGAGACCCAGTACTTC,CALQGAGETQYF
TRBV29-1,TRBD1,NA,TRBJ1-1,TGCAGCGTTTCCCACCTACCGGGACAGGGTTTGAACACTGAAGCTTTCTTT,CSVSHLPGQGLNTEAFF
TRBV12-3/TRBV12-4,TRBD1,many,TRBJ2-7,TGTGCCAGCAGTTTGGGGGACAGGGGGTTCGAGCAGTACTTC,CASSLGDRGFEQYF
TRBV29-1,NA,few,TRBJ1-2,TGCAGCGTTGGGGGGGCGAGTGGCTACACCTTC,CSVGGASGYTF
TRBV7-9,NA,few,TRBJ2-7,TGTGCCAGCAGCTCCCCGGGTGTATCCGAGCAGTACTTC,CASSSPGVSEQYF
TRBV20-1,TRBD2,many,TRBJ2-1,TGCAGTGCTAGGAAGTCGAGCGGGGGGTACAATGAGCAGTTCTTC,CSARKSSGGYNEQFF
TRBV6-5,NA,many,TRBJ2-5,TGTGCCAGCAGTTACGGTGAGGGAGAGACCCAGTACTTC,CASSYGEGETQYF
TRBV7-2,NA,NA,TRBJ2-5,TGTGCCAGCAGCTCTATGGTAGCTGGAGGAGAGACCCAGTACTTC,CASSSMVAGGETQYF
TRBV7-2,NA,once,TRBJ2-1,TGTGCCAGCAGCCAGTCCGGGACAAGTGAAAGGAATGAGCAGTTCTTC,CASSQSGTSERNEQFF
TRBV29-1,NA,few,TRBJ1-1,TGCAGCTCCCGAAGAGGGAACACTGAAGCTTTCTTT,CSSRRGNTEAFF
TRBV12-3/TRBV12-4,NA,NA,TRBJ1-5,TGTGCCAGCAGACCCTCTAGGGGGGGGCAGCCCCAGCATTTT,CASRPSRGGQPQHF
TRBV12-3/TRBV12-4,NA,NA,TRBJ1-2,TGTGCCAGCAGCCGAAGCATTCGGGGCTACACCTTC,CASSRSIRGYTF
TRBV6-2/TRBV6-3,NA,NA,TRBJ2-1,TGTGCCAGTGGTACCGGCCTAAATGAGCAGTTCTTC,CASGTGLNEQFF
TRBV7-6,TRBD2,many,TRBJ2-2,TGTGCCAGCAGCTTAGCGGGAGGGATCACCGGGGAGCTGTTTTTT,CASSLAGGITGELFF
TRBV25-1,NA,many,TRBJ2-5,TGTGCCAGCAGTGAATCTGGACCGGAGACCCAGTACTTC,CASSESGPETQYF
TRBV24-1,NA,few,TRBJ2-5,TGTGCCACCAGTGATGGGGGTCAAGAGACCCAGTACTTC,CATSDGGQETQYF
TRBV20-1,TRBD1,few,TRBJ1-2,TGCAGTGCTGGACAGGGGAGTTTTGGGGATGGCTACACCTTC,CSAGQGSFGDGYTF
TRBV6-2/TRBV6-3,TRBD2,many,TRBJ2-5,TGTGCCAGCAGTTTTACGGGAGGAGAGACCCAGTACTTC,CASSFTGGETQYF
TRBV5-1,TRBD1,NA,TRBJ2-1,TGCGCCAGCAGCTGGGGGACAGGGGGCTACAATGAGCAGTTCTTC,CASSWGTGGYNEQFF
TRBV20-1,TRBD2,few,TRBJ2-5,TGCAGTGCCCGACTAGCGGGGGCCCAAGAGACCCAGTACTTC,CSARLAGAQETQYF